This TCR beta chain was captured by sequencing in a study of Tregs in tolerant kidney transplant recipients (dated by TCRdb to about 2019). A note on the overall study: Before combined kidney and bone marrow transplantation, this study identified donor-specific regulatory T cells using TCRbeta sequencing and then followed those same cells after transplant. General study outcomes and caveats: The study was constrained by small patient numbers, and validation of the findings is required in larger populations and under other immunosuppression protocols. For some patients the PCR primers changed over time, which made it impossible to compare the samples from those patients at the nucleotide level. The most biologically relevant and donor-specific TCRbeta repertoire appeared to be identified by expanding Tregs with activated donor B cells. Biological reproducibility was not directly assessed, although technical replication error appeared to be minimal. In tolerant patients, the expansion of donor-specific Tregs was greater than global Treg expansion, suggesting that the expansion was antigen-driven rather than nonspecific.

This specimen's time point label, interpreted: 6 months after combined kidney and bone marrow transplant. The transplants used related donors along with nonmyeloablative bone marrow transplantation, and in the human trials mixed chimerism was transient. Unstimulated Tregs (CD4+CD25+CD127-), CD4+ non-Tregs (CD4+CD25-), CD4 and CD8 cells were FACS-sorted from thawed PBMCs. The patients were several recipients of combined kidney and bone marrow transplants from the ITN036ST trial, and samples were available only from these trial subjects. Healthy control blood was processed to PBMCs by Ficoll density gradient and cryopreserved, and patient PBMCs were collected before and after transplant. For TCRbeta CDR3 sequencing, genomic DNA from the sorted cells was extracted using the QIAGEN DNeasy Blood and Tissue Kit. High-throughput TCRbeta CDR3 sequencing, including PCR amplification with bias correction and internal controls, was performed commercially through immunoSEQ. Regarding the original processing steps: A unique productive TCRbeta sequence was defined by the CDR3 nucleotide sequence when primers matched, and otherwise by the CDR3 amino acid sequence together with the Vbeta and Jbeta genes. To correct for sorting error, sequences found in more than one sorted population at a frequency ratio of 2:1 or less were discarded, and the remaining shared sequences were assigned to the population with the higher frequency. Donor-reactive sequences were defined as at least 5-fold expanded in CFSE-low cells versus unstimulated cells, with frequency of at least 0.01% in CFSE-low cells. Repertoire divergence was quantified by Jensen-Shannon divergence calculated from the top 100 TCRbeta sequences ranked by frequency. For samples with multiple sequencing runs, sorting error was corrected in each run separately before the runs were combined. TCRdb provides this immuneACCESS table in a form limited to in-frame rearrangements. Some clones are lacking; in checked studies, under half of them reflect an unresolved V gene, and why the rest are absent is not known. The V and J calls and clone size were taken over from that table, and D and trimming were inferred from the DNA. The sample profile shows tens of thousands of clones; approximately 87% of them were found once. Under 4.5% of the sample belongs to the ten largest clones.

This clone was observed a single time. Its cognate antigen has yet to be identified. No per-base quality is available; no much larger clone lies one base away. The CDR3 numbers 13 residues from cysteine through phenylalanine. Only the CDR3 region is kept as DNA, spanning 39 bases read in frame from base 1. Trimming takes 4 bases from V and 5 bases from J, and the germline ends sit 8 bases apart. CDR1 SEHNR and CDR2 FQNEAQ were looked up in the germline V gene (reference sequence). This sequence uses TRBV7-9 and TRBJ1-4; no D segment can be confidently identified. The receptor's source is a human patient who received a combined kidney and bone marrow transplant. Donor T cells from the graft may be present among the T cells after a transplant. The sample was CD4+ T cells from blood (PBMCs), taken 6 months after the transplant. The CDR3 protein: CASSSLQNEKLFF. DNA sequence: TGTGCCAGCAGCTCACTCCAAAATGAAAAACTGTTTTTT.